The rows below give T cell receptor beta chains drawn from one sample of a study of blood T cell repertoires in COVID-19. Clones were read by immunoSEQ multiplex PCR, and TCRdb kept only the in-frame ones, dropping some. The repertoire consists of about 310,000 clones, with roughly 87% occurring once and the leading ten covering 1%. Sequenced material: peripheral blood. The receptors come from a man in his fifties or sixties with active or convalescent COVID-19. The CDR3 runs from the conserved cysteine through the conserved F or W. D genes are given only for firm matches. The size of a clone is reported for some rows only, either as once, few or many, or as a class for expanded clones.

>TRBV11-2|TRBJ2-5|.|TRBD1
CASSFPTGGETQYF
TGTGCCAGCAGCTTCCCGACAGGGGGAGAGACCCAGTACTTC
>TRBV20-1|TRBJ2-5|few|TRBD2
CSASMGLAGETQYF
TGCAGTGCTAGTATGGGACTAGCGGGTGAGACCCAGTACTTC
>TRBV11-3|TRBJ2-2|.|.
CASSLGQGNTGELFF
TGTGCCAGCAGCTTGGGTCAGGGGAACACCGGGGAGCTGTTTTTT
>TRBV6-1|TRBJ2-7|.|TRBD2
CASSAVSSGGKNEQYF
TGTGCCAGCAGTGCGGTATCTAGCGGGGGGAAGAACGAGCAGTACTTC
>TRBV7-3|TRBJ2-1|.|.
CASSLSLYNEQFF
TGTGCCAGCAGCTTATCCCTTTACAATGAGCAGTTCTTC
>TRBV2|TRBJ2-7|once|.
CASGQEHYEQYF
TGTGCCAGCGGTCAGGAACACTACGAGCAGTACTTC
>TRBV27|TRBJ1-1|.|.
CASSGRDRRYMNTEAFF
TGTGCCAGCAGTGGCCGAGACAGGAGATACATGAACACTGAAGCTTTCTTT
>TRBV7-2|TRBJ2-5|.|.
CASSLGRAETQYF
TGTGCCAGCAGCTTAGGCAGGGCAGAGACCCAGTACTTC
>TRBV6-5|TRBJ2-2|.|.
CASSLRGPNTGELFF
TGTGCCAGCAGTCTCAGGGGTCCGAACACCGGGGAGCTGTTTTTT
>TRBV21-1|TRBJ1-6|.|.
CASSKALCATGGSNSPLHF
TGTGCCAGCAGCAAAGCGCTTTGTGCGACAGGGGGCTCCAATTCACCCCTCCACTTT
>TRBV7-2|TRBJ2-3|.|TRBD2
CASSLDLTSGGGDTQYF
TGTGCCAGCAGCTTAGACCTGACTAGCGGGGGGGGAGATACGCAGTATTTT
>TRBV5-1|TRBJ2-2|.|TRBD1
CASSLGAGGTGELFF
TGCGCCAGCAGCTTGGGGGCAGGGGGAACCGGGGAGCTGTTTTTT
>TRBV7-2|TRBJ2-1|.|.
CASSLGVAVYNEQFF
TGTGCCAGCAGCTTAGGAGTAGCGGTGTACAATGAGCAGTTCTTC
>TRBV21-1|TRBJ2-7|.|.
CASSKLRTGGYEQYF
TGTGCCAGCAGCAAACTCCGCACAGGGGGCTACGAGCAGTACTTC
>TRBV6-6|TRBJ2-7|few|TRBD1
CASSQGEGLAWSSYEQYF
TGTGCCAGCAGTCAGGGGGAAGGGCTAGCATGGAGCTCCTACGAGCAGTACTTC
>TRBV4-3|TRBJ2-7|once|.
CASSQDSAGLAYEQYF
TGCGCCAGCAGCCAAGATTCGGCAGGGCTCGCCTACGAGCAGTACTTC
>TRBV5-5|TRBJ1-2|once|TRBD1
CASSLDYRGIYGYTF
TGTGCCAGCAGCTTAGATTACAGGGGAATCTATGGCTACACCTTC
>TRBV5-5|TRBJ1-2|.|TRBD1
CASSPRDRSDGYTF
TGTGCCAGCAGCCCCCGGGACAGGTCGGATGGCTACACCTTC
>TRBV27|TRBJ1-5|.|TRBD1
CASSLQGNSNQPQHF
TGTGCCAGCAGCCTACAGGGGAATAGCAATCAGCCCCAGCATTTT
>TRBV20-1|TRBJ2-7|.|TRBD1
CSASNSLSGGEQYF
TGCAGTGCTAGTAATAGTTTATCAGGGGGCGAGCAGTACTTC
>TRBV5-1|TRBJ1-2|.|.
CASSIGDSNYGYTF
TGCGCCAGCAGCATAGGAGACAGTAACTATGGCTACACCTTC
>TRBV28|TRBJ2-1|few|TRBD2
CASSSTSGRFNEQFF
TGTGCCAGCAGTTCGACTAGCGGGAGGTTCAATGAGCAGTTCTTC
>TRBV2|TRBJ1-2|.|TRBD1
CASSRQGADYGYTF
TGTGCCAGCAGTAGACAGGGCGCTGACTATGGCTACACCTTC
>TRBV4-1|TRBJ1-1|.|.
CASSQDKGPPSTEAFF
TGCGCCAGCAGCCAAGATAAGGGGCCACCGAGCACTGAAGCTTTCTTT
>TRBV5-5|TRBJ2-1|.|.
CASSSGLSSYNEQFF
TGTGCCAGCAGCTCGGGACTGTCGTCCTACAATGAGCAGTTCTTC
>TRBV11-3|TRBJ1-2|.|TRBD1
CASSLESPFMTGPEDYGYTF
TGTGCCAGCAGCTTAGAGAGCCCGTTCATGACAGGGCCCGAGGACTATGGCTACACCTTC
>TRBV5-6|TRBJ1-2|.|.
CASSLFPEANYGYTF
TGTGCCAGCAGCTTGTTTCCGGAGGCTAACTATGGCTACACCTTC
>TRBV11-2|TRBJ2-7|.|TRBD2
CASSVGLAGYEQYF
TGTGCCAGCAGCGTCGGACTAGCGGGATACGAGCAGTACTTC
>TRBV6-2/TRBV6-3|TRBJ1-1|.|TRBD1
CASSYAGGWTEAFF
TGTGCCAGCAGTTACGCAGGGGGCTGGACTGAAGCTTTCTTT
>TRBV9|TRBJ2-2|.|TRBD1
CASSNPTLRQGPTNTGELFF
TGTGCCAGCAGCAACCCTACTCTCCGACAGGGCCCAACGAACACCGGGGAGCTGTTTTTT
>TRBV28|TRBJ1-1|.|.
CASSLSVEAFF
TGTGCCAGCAGTCTTAGTGTTGAAGCTTTCTTT
>TRBV5-1|TRBJ2-7|.|TRBD1
CASSPGQAKPYEQYF
TGCGCCAGCAGTCCAGGACAGGCGAAACCCTACGAGCAGTACTTC
>TRBV11-3|TRBJ2-1|.|TRBD2
CASSPPSGGNEQFF
TGTGCCAGCAGTCCACCGTCGGGAGGGAATGAGCAGTTCTTC
>TRBV28|TRBJ1-1|.|.
CASTQGMNTEAFF
TGTGCCAGCACCCAGGGGATGAACACTGAAGCTTTCTTT
>TRBV18|TRBJ2-3|.|TRBD2
CASSPIAGPKTDTQYF
TGTGCCAGCTCACCAATAGCGGGGCCCAAAACAGATACGCAGTATTTT
>TRBV21-1|TRBJ1-1|once|.
CASSKRDIAPRGALEAFF
TGTGCCAGCAGCAAAAGGGATATTGCCCCCCGGGGTGCGCTTGAAGCTTTCTTT
>TRBV6-1|TRBJ2-2|.|TRBD2
CASRALGGGTGELFF
TGTGCCAGCAGAGCTTTGGGCGGGGGCACCGGGGAGCTGTTTTTT
>TRBV28|TRBJ1-5|.|.
CASITGGGMEGQPQHF
TGTGCCAGCATTACGGGCGGGGGGATGGAAGGTCAGCCCCAGCATTTT
>TRBV28|TRBJ1-2|.|.
CASSLTRTNYGYTF
TGTGCCAGCAGTTTAACCAGGACTAACTATGGCTACACCTTC
>TRBV29-1|TRBJ1-2|.|.
CSVEAGRGDYGYTF
TGCAGCGTTGAGGCCGGGAGAGGGGACTATGGCTACACCTTC
>TRBV10-3|TRBJ2-2|.|TRBD1
CAISGVTGGTSTGELFF
TGTGCCATCAGTGGGGTGACAGGGGGCACGAGCACCGGGGAGCTGTTTTTT
>TRBV19|TRBJ1-1|.|.
CASSIHSTGYRNTEAFF
TGTGCCAGTAGTATACATTCAACAGGGTATCGGAACACTGAAGCTTTCTTT